The 10 T cell receptor beta chains below were found in one sample sequenced in a study of T cell responses to AZD1222 COVID-19 vaccine (dated by TCRdb to the early 2020s). Libraries came from the immunoSEQ multiplex PCR assay. TCRdb took over this immuneACCESS table, retaining in-frame rearrangements with V and J assigned. Such tables are incomplete; in checked studies, under half of the missing clones stem from an unresolved V gene, and the remainder is unexplained. This sample holds 130,000 or so clones; 75% to 95% were observed only once. About 7.5% of the sample comes from the top ten. The label giving this sample's time point can be read as: about 28 days (+/-7) after the second vaccine dose. The sample's treatment or condition label, in plain terms: meningococcal conjugate vaccine given as trial control. The source material was peripheral blood, sampled 28 days after the second dose of the MenACWY control vaccine. The receptors come from an adult who received the MenACWY meningococcal vaccine as a control.

The gene calls are TRBV7-3 and TRBJ2-2; 8 nucleotides match TRBD1. The CDR3 extends over 15 amino acids. V lost 2 bases and J lost 6; bases outside the gene matches: 5. The V gene's germline CDR1 is SGHTA and CDR2 FQGTGA. CDR3 nucleotide sequence: TGTGCCAGCAGCTTAGTGACAGGGGCCCCCGGGGAGCTGTTTTTT. It codes for CASSLVTGAPGELFF.

V gene TRBV5-8 combines with J gene TRBJ1-5, with D perhaps matching TRBD1 (5 bases). Trimming removed 1 base at V and 7 bases at J, with 12 bases between. The germline gives CDR1 SGHTS, CDR2 YDEGEE. CDR3 size: 14 residues. The chain's CDR3 is CASSLYGGRQPQHF. The CDR3 DNA is TGTGCCAGCAGCTTGTATGGGGGAAGACAGCCCCAGCATTTT.

The V call is TRBV6-5, the J call TRBJ1-2; 7 bases line up with TRBD1. Germline trimming cut 6 bases from V and 3 bases from J; bases unmatched to any gene: 4. CDR1 and CDR2 (germline): MNHEY, SVGAGI. The CDR3 runs to 13 residues. In nucleotides, the CDR3 is TGTGCCAGCAGCCGAGGACAGGACTATGGCTACACCTTC. Translated, it gives CASSRGQDYGYTF.

The chain joins TRBV6-6 to TRBJ2-7; D possibly corresponds to TRBD2 (6 bases). V was trimmed by 5 bases and J by 1 base, leaving 15 bases between them. Germline assignment: CDR1 MNHNY and CDR2 SVGAGI (reference sequence). The length of the CDR3 is 15 residues. CDR3 coding DNA: TGTGCCAGCAGTCACGGGAGTCCCCGATCCTACGAGCAGTACTTC. It codes for CASSHGSPRSYEQYF.

The V call is TRBV6-5, the J call TRBJ1-6; the D is unclear. CDR1 is MNHEY, CDR2 SVGAGI, per germline. CDR3 length: 11 residues. V was trimmed by 11 bases and J by 9 bases, leaving 11 bases between them. CDR3 DNA: TGTGCCTCCGGGTTTTCTTCACCCCTCCACTTT. Its protein is CASGFSSPLHF.

This chain links TRBV6-5 with TRBJ2-7; TRBD1 might be the D (6 bases). Germline CDR1 reads MNHEY; CDR2 reads SVGAGI. This CDR3 contains 13 residues. Trimming took off 8 bases at V and 1 base at J, with 12 bases between the two ends. The CDR3 sequence is CASGRQGSYEQYF. The CDR3 DNA follows: TGTGCCAGCGGAAGGCAGGGGTCCTACGAGCAGTACTTC.

V and J are TRBV27 and TRBJ2-1; TRBD1 aligns across 12 bases. Trimming at V came to 5 bases and at J to 9 bases, leaving 8 bases not matched to a gene. The CDR3 runs to 15 residues. Germline loops: CDR1 MNHEY, CDR2 SMNVEV (reference sequence). DNA of the CDR3: TGTGCCAGCAGTCAAGGGGACAGGGGGCGGGGTGAGCAGTTCTTC. Protein: CASSQGDRGRGEQFF.

This clone came up a few times. The CDR3 nucleotides read TGTGCCAGCTCATTAACCGTAAAACAGGGGGCCCGCACAGATACGCAGTATTTT. It is translated as CASSLTVKQGARTDTQYF. The genes are TRBV18 and TRBJ2-3; 9 bases line up with TRBD1. This CDR3 comprises 18 residues. V shed 5 bases and J 1 base; nucleotides not matched to a gene: 13. The germline CDR1 and CDR2 sequences are KGHSH and LQKENI.

The chain employs TRBV6-2 or TRBV6-3 and TRBJ2-7; D remains ambiguous. The germline CDR1 and CDR2 sequences are MNHEY and SVGEGT. The CDR3 consists of 13 residues. The V and J ends lost 3 bases and 3 bases respectively, with 9 bases between them. The CDR3 is CASSYTVGYEQYF. The CDR3 nucleotides read TGTGCCAGCAGTTATACGGTGGGCTACGAGCAGTACTTC.

This chain joins TRBV5-1 and TRBJ1-1, with D possibly matching TRBD1 (6 bases). CDR1 and CDR2 (germline): SGHRS, YFSETQ. Trimming shortened V by 4 bases and J by 3 bases, and 13 bases separated the two germline ends. This CDR3 is 14 amino acids long. CDR3 sequence reads: CASSPWGADTEAFF. In DNA form, the CDR3 reads TGCGCCAGCAGCCCGTGGGGGGCGGACACTGAAGCTTTCTTT.